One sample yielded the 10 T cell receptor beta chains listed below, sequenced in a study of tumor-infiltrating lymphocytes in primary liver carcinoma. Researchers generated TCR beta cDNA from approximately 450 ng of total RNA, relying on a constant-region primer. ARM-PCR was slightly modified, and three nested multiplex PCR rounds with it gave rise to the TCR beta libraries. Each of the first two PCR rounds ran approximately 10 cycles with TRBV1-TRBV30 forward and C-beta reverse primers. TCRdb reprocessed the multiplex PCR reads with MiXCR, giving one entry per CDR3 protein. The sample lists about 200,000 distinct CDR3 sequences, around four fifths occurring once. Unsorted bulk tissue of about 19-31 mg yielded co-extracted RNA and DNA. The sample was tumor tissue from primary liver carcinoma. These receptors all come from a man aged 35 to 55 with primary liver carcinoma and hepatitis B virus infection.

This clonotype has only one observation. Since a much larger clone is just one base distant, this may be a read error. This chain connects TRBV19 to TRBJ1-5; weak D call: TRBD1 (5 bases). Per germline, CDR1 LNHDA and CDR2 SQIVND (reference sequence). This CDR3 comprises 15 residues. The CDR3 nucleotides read TGTGCCAGTAGTATAACAGGAACTTTCAATCATCCCCAGCATTTT. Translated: CASSITGTFNHPQHF.

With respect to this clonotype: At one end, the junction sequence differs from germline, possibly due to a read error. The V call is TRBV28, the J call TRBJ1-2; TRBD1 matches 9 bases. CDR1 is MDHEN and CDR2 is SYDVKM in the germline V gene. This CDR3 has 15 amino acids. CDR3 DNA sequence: TGTGCCAGCAGTTCCGGACAGGGGACTAGGTATGGCTACGCCTTC. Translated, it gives CASSSGQGTRYGYAF.

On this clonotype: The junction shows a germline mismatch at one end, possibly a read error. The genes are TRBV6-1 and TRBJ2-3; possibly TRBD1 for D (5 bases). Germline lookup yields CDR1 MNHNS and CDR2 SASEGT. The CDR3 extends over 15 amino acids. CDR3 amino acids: CAAAPTWAMTDTHYF. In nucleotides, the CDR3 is TGTGCCGCAGCCCCCACATGGGCGATGACAGATACGCACTATTTT.

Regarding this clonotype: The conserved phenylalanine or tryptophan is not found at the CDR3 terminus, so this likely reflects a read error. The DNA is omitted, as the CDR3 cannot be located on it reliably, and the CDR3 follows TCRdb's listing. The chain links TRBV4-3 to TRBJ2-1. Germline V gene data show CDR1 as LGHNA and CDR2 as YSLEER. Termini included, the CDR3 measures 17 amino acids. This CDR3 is CASSQDLAGASYNEHFV.

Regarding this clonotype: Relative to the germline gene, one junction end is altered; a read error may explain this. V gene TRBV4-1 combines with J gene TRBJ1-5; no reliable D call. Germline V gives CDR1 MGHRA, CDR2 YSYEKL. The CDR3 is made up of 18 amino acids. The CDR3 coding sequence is TGCGCCAGCAGCCAAGAGGTGTCGAGAACACTACTCAATCAACCCCAGCATTTT. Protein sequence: CASSQEVSRTLLNQPQHF.

This CDR3 is CSVGPEGENYNEQFF. For the CDR3, the DNA is TGCAGCGTTGGCCCTGAGGGAGAGAACTACAATGAGCAGTTCTTC. The rearrangement joins TRBV29-1 to TRBJ2-1, with D perhaps TRBD2 (5 bases). V shed 4 bases and J shed 3 bases, with 16 bases lying between them. The CDR3 loop spans 15 amino acids. Germline CDR1 reads SQVTM; CDR2 reads ANQGSEA.

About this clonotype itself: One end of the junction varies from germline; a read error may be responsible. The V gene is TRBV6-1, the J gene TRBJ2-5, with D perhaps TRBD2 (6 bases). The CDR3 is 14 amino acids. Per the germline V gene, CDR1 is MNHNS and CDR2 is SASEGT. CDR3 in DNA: TGTGCCAGCAGAATGGCCTCCTCGGGGGAGACCGAGTACTTC. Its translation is CASRMASSGETEYF.

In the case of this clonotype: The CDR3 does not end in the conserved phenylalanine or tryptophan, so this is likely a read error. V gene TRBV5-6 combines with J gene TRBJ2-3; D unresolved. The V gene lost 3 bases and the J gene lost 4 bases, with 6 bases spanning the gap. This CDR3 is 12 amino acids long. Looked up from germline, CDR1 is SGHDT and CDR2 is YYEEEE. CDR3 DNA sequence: TGTGCCAGCAGCTGGGCCGCAGATACGCAGTATTAT. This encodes CASSWAADTQYY.

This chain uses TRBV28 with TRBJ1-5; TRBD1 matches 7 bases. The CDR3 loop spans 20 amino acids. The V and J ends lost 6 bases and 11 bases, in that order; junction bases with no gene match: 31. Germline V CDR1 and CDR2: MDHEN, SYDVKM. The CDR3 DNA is TGTGCCAGCAGAGAAGACAGGGCCGCCCATAACCTCACCTCCAGGTGGACCCAGCATTTT. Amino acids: CASREDRAAHNLTSRWTQHF.

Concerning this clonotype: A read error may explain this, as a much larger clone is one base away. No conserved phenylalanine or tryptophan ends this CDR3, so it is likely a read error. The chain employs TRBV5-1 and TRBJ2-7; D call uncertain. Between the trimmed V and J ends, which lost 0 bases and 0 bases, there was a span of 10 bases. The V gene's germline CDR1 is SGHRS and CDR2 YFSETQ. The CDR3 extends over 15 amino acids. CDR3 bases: TGCGCCAGCAGCTTGGCCGTCGGACGCTCCTACGAGCAGTACTTA. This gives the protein CASSLAVGRSYEQYL.